These 32 T cell receptor beta chains were all obtained from the same sample, sequenced in a study of blood T cells in healthy people across ages. Alongside a J-beta primer mix, a sample-barcoded 5' primer served in a second PCR lasting about 7 to 11 cycles. One entry per CDR3 protein, called by TCRdb with MiXCR from the 5' RACE reads. The sample has 710,000 or so distinct CDR3 sequences, about 32% seen once. Material for sequencing was blood. The receptors derive from a woman older than 75 in good health.

To note about this clonotype: A much larger clonotype is one base distant, so this may be a read error. The chain links TRBV20-1 to TRBJ2-1, with D perhaps TRBD2 (6 bases). This CDR3 spans 11 amino acids. Germline lookup yields CDR1 DFQATT and CDR2 SNEGSKA (reference sequence). The CDR3 loop is CGARGDSEQFF. The CDR3 DNA sequence: TGCGGTGCTAGAGGGGACTCCGAGCAGTTCTTC.

Many counts were recorded for this clonotype. This chain uses TRBV7-2 with TRBJ2-7; D might be TRBD1 (6 bases). Trimming took 5 bases from V and 3 from J, leaving 11 bases between them. CDR3 length equals 13 residues. The germline CDR1 and CDR2 sequences are SGHTA and FQGNSA. CDR3 nucleotides: TGTGCCAGCAGCGCCGGGACATTCTACGAGCAGTACTTC. Protein product: CASSAGTFYEQYF.

This clonotype was seen many times. J is TRBJ2-5 and V is TRBV9; the D is unclear. The CDR3 contains 15 residues. CDR1 and CDR2 from the germline V gene are SGDLS and YYNGEE. Trimming left V 4 bases short and J 6 bases short, with 19 bases between. The DNA for the CDR3 is TGTGCCAGCAGCCCGAGTCGGGCTCCCTTCCAGACCCAGTACTTC. Its protein is CASSPSRAPFQTQYF.

The chain combines TRBV29-1 with TRBJ2-4; 16 bases map to TRBD2. The CDR3 runs to 19 residues. Trimming cost V 3 bases and J 0 bases; bases outside gene matches: 8. The V gene's germline CDR1 is SQVTM and CDR2 ANQGSEA. The CDR3 DNA reads as TGCAGCGTTGAGGGCCCGGGACTAGCGGGAGGGCTAGCCAAAAACATTCAGTACTTC. Translated: CSVEGPGLAGGLAKNIQYF.

In regard to this clonotype: A read error is possible here, since a much larger clone lies one base away. The V and J genes are TRBV10-3 and TRBJ2-7; D is uncertain. CDR1 ENHRY and CDR2 SYGVKD come from the germline V gene. V was trimmed by 4 bases and J by 4 bases, leaving 8 bases between them. CDR3 length equals 12 residues. CDR3 loop: CAISAYRYEQYF. CDR3 sequence (DNA): TGTGCCATCAGTGCGTATCGTTACGAGCAGTACTTC.

As for this clonotype: No conserved phenylalanine or tryptophan is present at the end of the CDR3, so a read error is the likely explanation. The chain uses TRBV7-9 and TRBJ2-1, with 11 bases identical to TRBD2. This CDR3 is built from 15 residues. Germline CDR1 is SEHNR and CDR2 is FQNEAQ (reference sequence). V trimming: 5 bases; J trimming: 8 bases; junction bases outside the gene matches: 8. The CDR3 region is CASSLVAGGQDEQFS. CDR3 coding DNA: TGTGCCAGCAGCCTTGTAGCGGGGGGGCAGGATGAGCAGTTCTCC.

The rearrangement uses TRBV24-1 and TRBJ1-5; D might be TRBD1 (5 bases). This CDR3 spans 14 amino acids. Germline V lookup: CDR1 KGHDR, CDR2 SFDVKD. Trimming stripped 3 bases from V and 3 bases from J, with 8 bases between. The CDR3: CATSDQTDNQPQHF. The CDR3 DNA reads TGTGCCACCAGTGATCAGACAGACAATCAGCCCCAGCATTTT.

This chain uses TRBV20-1 with TRBJ2-1; the D is unclear. The germline V gene encodes CDR1 DFQATT and CDR2 SNEGSKA (reference sequence). The germline V and J ends were trimmed by 5 bases and 2 bases, with 13 bases remaining between them. The CDR3 sequence is 14 residues long. CDR3 in amino acids: CSASRVTAYNEQFF. In nucleotides, the CDR3 is TGCAGTGCTTCCCGAGTGACGGCCTACAATGAGCAGTTCTTC.

V is TRBV7-9 and J is TRBJ2-1, with 12 bases aligning to TRBD2. The CDR3 is made up of 16 amino acids. Germline V gene sequence: CDR1 SEHNR, CDR2 FQNEAQ (reference sequence). Trimming at V came to 8 bases and at J to 10 bases, leaving 15 bases not matched to a gene. The CDR3 coding sequence is TGTGCCAGCTCAACGTATAAGACTAGCGGGAGAGGGGAGCAGTTCTTC. This codes for CASSTYKTSGRGEQFF.

The genes are TRBV30 and TRBJ1-4; no firm D call. This CDR3 is 17 amino acids long. Germline values: CDR1 GTSNPN, CDR2 SVGIG (reference sequence). Between the trimmed V and J ends, which lost 1 base and 8 bases, there was a span of 23 bases. The CDR3 reads CAWSAIKGGPVGEKLFF. The CDR3 region has the DNA TGTGCCTGGAGTGCCATCAAAGGAGGGCCGGTGGGGGAAAAACTGTTTTTT.

The chain is built from TRBV7-9 and TRBJ2-4, with D perhaps TRBD2 (7 bases). V lost 6 bases and J lost 6, with 27 bases in between. CDR3 length equals 18 residues. CDR1 and CDR2 (germline): SEHNR, FQNEAQ (reference sequence). CDR3 amino acids: CASSLWRGGGFRGNIQYF. The CDR3, as DNA: TGTGCCAGCAGTTTATGGAGGGGCGGGGGCTTCAGAGGAAACATTCAGTACTTC.

This clonotype occurred a few times. This chain links TRBV18 with TRBJ2-3, with a tentative D call TRBD1 (6 bases). The CDR3 covers 14 residues. The V gene's germline CDR1 is KGHSH and CDR2 LQKENI. V was shortened by 3 bases and J by 4 bases, with 11 bases between the two germline ends. CDR3 region: CASSPSGVPDTQYF. DNA of the CDR3: TGTGCCAGCTCACCTTCAGGGGTGCCAGATACGCAGTATTTT.

The chain uses TRBV20-1 and TRBJ1-4, with D uncertain. Germline V CDR1 and CDR2: DFQATT, SNEGSKA (reference sequence). The CDR3 length is 12 residues. Trimming stripped 5 bases from V and 5 bases from J, with 9 bases between. The CDR3 DNA sequence: TGCAGTGCTCCGTTCCTAAATGAAAAACTGTTTTTT. The encoded protein is CSAPFLNEKLFF.

There are many counts of this clonotype. The chain links TRBV3-1 to TRBJ2-1; no clear D. Germline V gene sequence: CDR1 LGHDT, CDR2 YNNKEL (reference sequence). V lost 3 bases and J lost 6, with 18 bases in between. The CDR3 consists of 16 residues. The DNA of the CDR3 is TGTGCCAGCAGCCATGGATCAGCCGTTTCTAGCAATGAGCAGTTCTTC. Its protein product is CASSHGSAVSSNEQFF.

This clonotype showed up just a few times. One base away lies a much larger clone, so this may be a sequencing read error. The chain links TRBV7-2 to TRBJ2-5; D is unclear. Germline loops: CDR1 SGHTA, CDR2 FQGNSA. The CDR3 consists of 12 residues. Trimming took 5 bases from V and 11 from J, leaving 15 bases between them. The CDR3 here is CASSPDWHEQYF. CDR3 in DNA: TGTGCCAGCAGCCCCGACTGGCATGAGCAGTACTTC.

This clonotype was counted at least ten times. V is TRBV7-2 and J is TRBJ2-1; 9 nucleotides agree with TRBD2. This CDR3 region has 17 residues. Trimming took 2 bases from V and 9 from J; bases not matched to a gene: 14. Germline V gene sequence: CDR1 SGHTA, CDR2 FQGNSA. CDR3 region: CASSLRRGGGSRVEQFF. The CDR3 region has the DNA TGTGCCAGCAGCTTACGACGCGGGGGGGGGTCTAGGGTTGAGCAGTTCTTC.

This CDR3 is CASTTDRVLGNTIYF. The DNA for the CDR3 is TGTGCCAGCACCACAGACAGGGTCCTTGGAAACACCATATATTTT. The rearrangement uses TRBV4-2 and TRBJ1-3, with 7 bases identical to TRBD1. Per germline, CDR1 LGHNA and CDR2 YNFKEQ. The CDR3 runs to 15 residues. Trimming cost V 7 bases and J 3 bases; bases outside gene matches: 9.

This clonotype appeared many times. The chain's CDR3 is CASSFAGEKSPLHF. The CDR3 DNA sequence: TGTGCCAGCAGTTTTGCAGGGGAAAAGTCACCCCTCCACTTT. The chain combines TRBV6-6 with TRBJ1-6, with a weak D call TRBD1 (6 bases). The germline CDR1 and CDR2 sequences are MNHNY and SVGAGI (reference sequence). The V end was cut by 4 bases, the J end by 10 bases, with 14 bases between. The CDR3 has 14 amino acids.

This clonotype was found a few times. Relative to the germline gene, one junction end is altered; a read error may explain this. This chain uses TRBV9 with TRBJ2-3; D is perhaps TRBD2 (6 bases). There are 12 residues in the CDR3. CDR1 SGDLS and CDR2 YYNGEE come from the germline V gene. The CDR3 region has the DNA TGTGTCAGCAGCGTCGGGGGAGATACGCAGTATTTT. It specifies CVSSVGGDTQYF.

The chain recombines TRBV7-2 with TRBJ1-4, with TRBD1 matching 7 bases. The CDR3 is made up of 14 amino acids. Looked up from germline, CDR1 is SGHTA and CDR2 is FQGNSA. Trimming removed 3 bases from V and 5 bases from J; junction bases left unmatched: 3. CDR3 DNA: TGTGCCAGCAGCTTCCAGGACAGGAATGAAAAACTGTTTTTT. This translates into CASSFQDRNEKLFF.

The rearrangement joins TRBV6-6 to TRBJ1-5; a weak D match, TRBD1 (6 bases). Germline CDR1 reads MNHNY; CDR2 reads SVGAGI (reference sequence). Trimming removed 5 bases at V and 6 bases at J, with 11 bases between. The CDR3 sequence is 13 residues long. CDR3 protein: CASSLGTSQPQHF. CDR3 coding DNA: TGTGCCAGCAGTCTCGGGACAAGTCAGCCCCAGCATTTT.

Concerning this clonotype: One junction end does not reproduce the germline sequence, and a read error may be involved. This sequence joins TRBV6-5 and TRBJ2-1, with D tentatively TRBD1 (6 bases). The CDR3 sequence is 15 residues long. The germline V gene encodes CDR1 MNHEY and CDR2 SVGAGI. The CDR3 DNA sequence: TGTGCCAGCAGTTACAGGGGGAAGGTGGGGAATGAACAGTTCTTC. This codes for CASSYRGKVGNEQFF.

Many counts were recorded for this clonotype. The chain uses TRBV7-2 and TRBJ2-7; D gene ambiguous. The germline gives CDR1 SGHTA, CDR2 FQGNSA. This CDR3 region has 15 residues. Trimming stripped 0 bases from V and 3 bases from J, with 12 bases between. The CDR3 reads CASSLAGNSLYEQYF. DNA of the CDR3: TGTGCCAGCAGCTTAGCGGGCAACAGCCTCTACGAGCAGTACTTC.

This clonotype was observed a handful of times. The chain has TRBV7-9 and TRBJ1-1; D perhaps matches TRBD1 (6 bases). V was clipped by 1 base and J by 7 bases, with 10 bases between them. CDR3 length: 13 amino acids. Germline assignment: CDR1 SEHNR and CDR2 FQNEAQ (reference sequence). The CDR3 spells CASSLDRDNEAFF. The CDR3 DNA follows: TGTGCCAGCAGCTTAGACAGGGATAATGAAGCTTTCTTT.

The sample holds many counts of this clonotype. The rearrangement links TRBV6-1 to TRBJ2-1; D might be TRBD1 (5 bases). CDR3 size: 17 residues. Germline assignment: CDR1 MNHNS and CDR2 SASEGT. With 1 base removed from V and 3 bases from J, the gap between germline ends came to 16 bases. CDR3 sequence (DNA): TGTGCCAGCAGTGAAGGAACGTTGGCAGGGTACTACAATGAGCAGTTCTTC. Amino acids: CASSEGTLAGYYNEQFF.

The CDR3 nucleotides are TGTGCCAGCAGTGAGACAGGGGCGGCCGGGGAGCTGTTTTTT. It specifies CASSETGAAGELFF. The V and J genes are TRBV6-1 and TRBJ2-2, with 8 bases identical to TRBD1. The CDR3 is made up of 14 amino acids. The V gene end was trimmed by 3 bases and the J gene end by 6 bases; junction bases not matched to a gene: 3. Per germline, CDR1 MNHNS and CDR2 SASEGT.

This clonotype showed up many times. The chain combines TRBV18 with TRBJ2-7, with D possibly being TRBD1 or TRBD2 (6 bases each). V dropped 3 bases and J dropped 3 bases, with 12 bases sitting between them. The length of the CDR3 is 14 residues. Germline CDR1 reads KGHSH; CDR2 reads LQKENI. CDR3 nucleotides: TGTGCCAGCTCACCGCCAGGAGGGGGCTACGAGCAGTACTTC. It encodes CASSPPGGGYEQYF. The whole variable domain, remainder taken from reference TRBV18 and TRBJ2-7, is NAGVMQNPRHLVRRRGQEARLRCSPMKGHSHVYWYRQLPEEGLKFMVYLQKENIIDESGMPKERFSAEFPKEGPSILRIQQVVRGDSAAYFCASSPPGGGYEQYFGPGTRLTVT.

This clonotype was recorded a few times. This rearrangement joins TRBV7-2 to TRBJ1-1; no definite D call. The germline V and J ends were trimmed by 1 base and 1 base, with 10 bases remaining between them. This CDR3 comprises 15 residues. Germline assignment: CDR1 SGHTA and CDR2 FQGNSA. CDR3 in DNA: TGTGCCAGCAGCTTAGAGAGGGTGGGGAACACTGAAGCTTTCTTT. This gives the protein CASSLERVGNTEAFF.

The genes are TRBV5-6 and TRBJ2-2, with no clear D. The ends were cut back, 4 bases at V and 5 bases at J, with 12 bases in the middle. Germline CDR1 is SGHDT and CDR2 is YYEEEE. The CDR3 runs to 14 residues. The CDR3 coding sequence is TGTGCCAGCAGCCGTTTTGGGGAAACCGGGGAGCTGTTTTTT. Protein product: CASSRFGETGELFF.

This clonotype was recorded many times. This sequence joins TRBV5-1 and TRBJ1-5, with TRBD1 matching 10 bases. CDR3 length: 16 amino acids. Germline CDR1 and CDR2: SGHRS and YFSETQ. Losses at the gene ends were 4 bases for V and 0 bases for J; bases not matched to a gene: 4. CDR3 DNA sequence: TGCGCCAGCAGCCCGGGACAGGGGACTAGCAATCAGCCCCAGCATTTT. It codes for CASSPGQGTSNQPQHF.

A note on this clonotype: Just one base apart from a much larger clone, this may be a read error. The conserved final phenylalanine or tryptophan is absent from the CDR3, which likely points to a read error. The chain combines TRBV7-9 with TRBJ2-2, with a weak D call TRBD2 (5 bases). CDR1 is SEHNR, CDR2 FQNEAQ, per germline (reference sequence). With 6 bases removed from V and 0 bases from J, the gap between germline ends came to 11 bases. The CDR3 has 15 residues. Written as DNA, the CDR3 is TGTGCCAGCAGGCGGACCGGGACGAACACCGGGGAGCTGTTTGTT. It codes for CASRRTGTNTGELFV.

This clonotype was observed many times. The CDR3: CASSQGDSQETQYF. CDR3 nucleotide sequence: TGTGCCAGCAGCCAGGGGGACAGCCAAGAGACCCAGTACTTC. The chain couples TRBV5-6 to TRBJ2-5; 7 nucleotides agree with TRBD1. Germline-derived CDR1 and CDR2 are SGHDT and YYEEEE. The CDR3 is 14 residues long. After removal of 4 bases from V and 1 base from J, the junction contained 4 bases not matched to a gene.